The clone carrying this T cell receptor beta chain was recorded many times. CDR1 and CDR2 from the germline V gene are SGHAT and FQNNGV. This CDR3 has 16 residues. With V trimmed by 3 bases and J by 3 bases, 7 bases remained unmatched. Some clones are missing from TCRdb's copy, which holds only in-frame ones; the method was immunoSEQ multiplex PCR. The top ten clones hold about 4.9% of a sample with a few hundred thousand clones, around four fifths of them seen once. This record belongs to a study of blood T cell repertoires in COVID-19. This TCR came from a man in his sixties who had recovered from COVID-19. The chain uses TRBV11-2 and TRBJ2-2; 7 bases line up with TRBD1. The sample consisted of peripheral blood. The CDR3 DNA reads as TGTGCCAGCAGCTTCAGACAGGGAGCAGACACCGGGGAGCTGTTTTTT. Its translation: CASSFRQGADTGELFF.